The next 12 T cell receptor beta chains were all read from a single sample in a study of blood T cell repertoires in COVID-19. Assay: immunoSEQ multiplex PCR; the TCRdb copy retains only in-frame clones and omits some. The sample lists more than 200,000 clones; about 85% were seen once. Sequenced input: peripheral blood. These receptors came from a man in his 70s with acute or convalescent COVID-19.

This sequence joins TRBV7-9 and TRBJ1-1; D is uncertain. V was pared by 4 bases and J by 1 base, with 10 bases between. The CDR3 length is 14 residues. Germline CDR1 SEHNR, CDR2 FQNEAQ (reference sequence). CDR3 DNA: TGTGCCAGCAGCTCACTGGGAGGGAACACTGAAGCTTTCTTT. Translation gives CASSSLGGNTEAFF.

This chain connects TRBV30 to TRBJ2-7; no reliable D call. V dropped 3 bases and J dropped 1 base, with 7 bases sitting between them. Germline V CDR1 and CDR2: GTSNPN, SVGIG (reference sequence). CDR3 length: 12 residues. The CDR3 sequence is CAWSLLSYEQYF. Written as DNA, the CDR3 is TGTGCCTGGAGCCTATTATCCTACGAGCAGTACTTC.

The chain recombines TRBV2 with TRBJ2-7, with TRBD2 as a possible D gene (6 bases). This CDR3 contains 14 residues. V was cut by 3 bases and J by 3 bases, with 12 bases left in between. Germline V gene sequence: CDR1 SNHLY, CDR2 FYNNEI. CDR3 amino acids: CASSDRGRSYEQYF. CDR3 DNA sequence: TGTGCCAGCAGTGATCGGGGGAGAAGCTACGAGCAGTACTTC.

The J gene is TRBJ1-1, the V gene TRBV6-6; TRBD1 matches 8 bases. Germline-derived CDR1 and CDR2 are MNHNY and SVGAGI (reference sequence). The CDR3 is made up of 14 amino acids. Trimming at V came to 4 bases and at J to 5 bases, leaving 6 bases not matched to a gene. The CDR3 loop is CASSLGQGMTEAFF. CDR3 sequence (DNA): TGTGCCAGCAGTTTAGGACAGGGAATGACTGAAGCTTTCTTT.

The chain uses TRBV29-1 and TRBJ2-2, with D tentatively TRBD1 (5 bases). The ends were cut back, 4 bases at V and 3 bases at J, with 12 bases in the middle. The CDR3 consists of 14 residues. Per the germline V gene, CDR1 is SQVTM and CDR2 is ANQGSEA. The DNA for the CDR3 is TGCAGCGTTGTACGAGACAGAGACACCGGGGAGCTGTTTTTT. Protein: CSVVRDRDTGELFF.

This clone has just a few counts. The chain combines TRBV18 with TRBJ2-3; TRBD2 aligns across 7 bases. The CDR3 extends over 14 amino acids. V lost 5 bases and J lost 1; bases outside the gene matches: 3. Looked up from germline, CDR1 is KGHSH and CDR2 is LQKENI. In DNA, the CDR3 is TGTGCCAGCTCATCGACTAGCCGCACAGATACGCAGTATTTT. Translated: CASSSTSRTDTQYF. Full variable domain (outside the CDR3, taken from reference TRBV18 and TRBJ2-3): NAGVMQNPRHLVRRRGQEARLRCSPMKGHSHVYWYRQLPEEGLKFMVYLQKENIIDESGMPKERFSAEFPKEGPSILRIQQVVRGDSAAYFCASSSTSRTDTQYFGPGTRLTVL.

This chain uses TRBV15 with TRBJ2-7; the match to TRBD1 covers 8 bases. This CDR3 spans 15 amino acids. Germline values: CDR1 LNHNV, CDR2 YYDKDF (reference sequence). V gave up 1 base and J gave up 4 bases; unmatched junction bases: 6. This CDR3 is CATSRVDQGAYEQYF. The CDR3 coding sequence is TGTGCCACCAGCAGAGTAGATCAGGGGGCTTACGAGCAGTACTTC.

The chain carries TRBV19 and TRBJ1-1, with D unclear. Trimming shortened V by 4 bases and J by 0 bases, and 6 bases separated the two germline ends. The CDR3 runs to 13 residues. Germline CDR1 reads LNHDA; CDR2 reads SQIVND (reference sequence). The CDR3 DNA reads TGTGCCAGTAGTAACCCGGTGAACACTGAAGCTTTCTTT. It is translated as CASSNPVNTEAFF.

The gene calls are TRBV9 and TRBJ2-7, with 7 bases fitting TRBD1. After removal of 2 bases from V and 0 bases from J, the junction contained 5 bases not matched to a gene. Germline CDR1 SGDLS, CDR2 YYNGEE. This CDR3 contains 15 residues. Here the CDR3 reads CASSVERDSSYEQYF. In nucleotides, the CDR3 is TGTGCCAGCAGCGTCGAAAGGGACAGCTCCTACGAGCAGTACTTC.

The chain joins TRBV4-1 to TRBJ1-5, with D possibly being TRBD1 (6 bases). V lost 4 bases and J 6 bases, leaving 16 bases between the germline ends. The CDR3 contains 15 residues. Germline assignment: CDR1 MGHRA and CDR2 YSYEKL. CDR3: CASSLGEGVGQPQHF. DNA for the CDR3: TGCGCCAGCAGCCTCGGTGAGGGGGTGGGTCAGCCCCAGCATTTT.

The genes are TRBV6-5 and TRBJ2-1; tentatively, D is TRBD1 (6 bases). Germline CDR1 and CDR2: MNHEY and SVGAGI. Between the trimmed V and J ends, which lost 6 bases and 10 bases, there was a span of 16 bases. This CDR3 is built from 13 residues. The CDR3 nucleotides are TGTGCCAGCAGGGACCCAGGTAGGGGGGAGCAGTTCTTC. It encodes CASRDPGRGEQFF.

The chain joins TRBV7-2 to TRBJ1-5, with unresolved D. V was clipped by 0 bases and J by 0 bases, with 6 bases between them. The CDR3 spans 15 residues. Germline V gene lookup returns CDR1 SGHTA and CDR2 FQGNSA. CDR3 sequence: CASSLASYSNQPQHF. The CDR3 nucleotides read TGTGCCAGCAGCTTAGCGAGTTATAGCAATCAGCCCCAGCATTTT.